This T cell receptor beta chain is from a study of T cell repertoires in cytomegalovirus infection. Via MiXCR, TCRdb re-called the reads, giving one row per CDR3 protein. The sample records roughly 240,000 distinct CDR3 sequences, around 6.6% being singletons. V lost 4 bases, J lost 6 bases, and 9 bases lay in between. The CDR3 has 11 amino acids. CDR1 and CDR2 from the germline V gene are SQVTM and ANQGSEA. In its sample, this clonotype was seen many times. The chain links TRBV29-1 to TRBJ1-2, with D possibly matching TRBD1 (5 bases). The TCR sequence derives from a human donor in good health (CMV status not recorded). Some clones in this sample may be carry-over from other donors' samples. The sequenced material came from PBMCs. The CDR3 DNA reads as TGCAGCGTTGCGGGGGAAGATGGCTACACCTTC. Translating gives CSVAGEDGYTF.